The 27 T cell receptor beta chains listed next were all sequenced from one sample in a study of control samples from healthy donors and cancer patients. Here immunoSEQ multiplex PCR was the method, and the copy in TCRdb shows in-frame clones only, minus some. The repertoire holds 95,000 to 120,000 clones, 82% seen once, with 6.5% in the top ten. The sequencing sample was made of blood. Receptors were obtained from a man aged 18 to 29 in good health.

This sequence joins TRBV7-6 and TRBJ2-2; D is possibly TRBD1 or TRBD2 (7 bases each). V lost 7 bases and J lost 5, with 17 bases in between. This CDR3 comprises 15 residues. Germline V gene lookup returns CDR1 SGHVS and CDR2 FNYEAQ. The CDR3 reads CASNQGGILTGELFF. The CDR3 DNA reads TGTGCCAGCAACCAGGGGGGGATTTTAACCGGGGAGCTGTTTTTT.

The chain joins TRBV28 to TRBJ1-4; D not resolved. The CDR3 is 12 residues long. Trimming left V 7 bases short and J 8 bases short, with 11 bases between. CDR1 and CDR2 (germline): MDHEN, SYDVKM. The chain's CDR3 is CASKRGYEKLFF. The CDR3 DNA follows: TGTGCCAGCAAACGAGGGTACGAAAAACTGTTTTTT. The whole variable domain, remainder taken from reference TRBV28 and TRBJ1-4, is DVKVTQSSRYLVKRTGEKVFLECVQDMDHENMFWYRQDPGLGLRLIYFSYDVKMKEKGDIPEGYSVSREKKERFSLILESASTNQTSMYLCASKRGYEKLFFGSGTQLSVL.

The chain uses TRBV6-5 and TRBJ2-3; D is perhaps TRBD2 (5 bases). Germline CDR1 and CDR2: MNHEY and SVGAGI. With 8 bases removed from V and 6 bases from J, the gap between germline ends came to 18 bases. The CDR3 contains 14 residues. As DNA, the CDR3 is TGTGCCAGCTCCGCGCCGGGATCCCGGGATACGCAGTATTTT. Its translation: CASSAPGSRDTQYF.

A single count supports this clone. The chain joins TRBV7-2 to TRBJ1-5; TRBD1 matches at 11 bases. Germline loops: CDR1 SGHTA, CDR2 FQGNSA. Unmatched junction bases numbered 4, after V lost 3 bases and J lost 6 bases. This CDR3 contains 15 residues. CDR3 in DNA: TGTGCCAGCAGCTTGGACAGGGGGCTTGGTCAGCCCCAGCATTTT. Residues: CASSLDRGLGQPQHF.

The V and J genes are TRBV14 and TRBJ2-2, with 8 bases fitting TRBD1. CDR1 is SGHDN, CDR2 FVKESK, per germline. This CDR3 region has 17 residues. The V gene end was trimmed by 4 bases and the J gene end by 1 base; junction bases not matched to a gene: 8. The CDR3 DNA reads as TGTGCCAGCAGCCCCCTTGTGGGGACAGGGAACACCGGGGAGCTGTTTTTT. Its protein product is CASSPLVGTGNTGELFF. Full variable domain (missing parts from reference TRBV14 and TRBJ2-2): EAGVTQFPSHSVIEKGQTVTLRCDPISGHDNLYWYRRVMGKEIKFLLHFVKESKQDESGMPNNRFLAERTGGTYSTLKVQPAELEDSGVYFCASSPLVGTGNTGELFFGEGSRLTVL.

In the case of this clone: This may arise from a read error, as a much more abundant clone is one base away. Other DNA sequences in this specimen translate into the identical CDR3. The CDR3 sequence: CASSAGASNQPQHF. CDR3 coding DNA: TGTGCCAGCAGCGCAGGGGCTAGCAATCAGCCCCAGCATTTT. V is TRBV9 and J is TRBJ1-5; tentatively, D is TRBD1 (6 bases). Germline CDR1 reads SGDLS; CDR2 reads YYNGEE. There are 14 residues in the CDR3. V lost 3 bases and J lost 0, with 7 bases in between.

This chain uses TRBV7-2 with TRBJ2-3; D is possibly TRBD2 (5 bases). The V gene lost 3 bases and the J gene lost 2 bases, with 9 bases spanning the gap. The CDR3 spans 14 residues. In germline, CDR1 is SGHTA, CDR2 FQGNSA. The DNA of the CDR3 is TGTGCCAGCAGCTTGGACTGGAACACAGATACGCAGTATTTT. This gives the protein CASSLDWNTDTQYF. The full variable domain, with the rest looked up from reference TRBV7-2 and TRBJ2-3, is GAGVSQSPSNKVTEKGKDVELRCDPISGHTALYWYRQSLGQGLEFLIYFQGNSAPDKSGLPSDRFSAERTGGSVSTLTIQRTQQEDSAVYLCASSLDWNTDTQYFGPGTRLTVL.

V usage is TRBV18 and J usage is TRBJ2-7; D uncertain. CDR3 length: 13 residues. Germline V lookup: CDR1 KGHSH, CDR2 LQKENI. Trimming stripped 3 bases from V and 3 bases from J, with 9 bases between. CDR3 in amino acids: CASSPGQLYEQYF. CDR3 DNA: TGTGCCAGCTCACCGGGCCAGCTCTACGAGCAGTACTTC.

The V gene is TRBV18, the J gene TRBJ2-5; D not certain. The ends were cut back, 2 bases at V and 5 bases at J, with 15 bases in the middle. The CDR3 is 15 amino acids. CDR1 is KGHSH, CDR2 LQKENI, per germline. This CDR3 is CASSPGNQLRETQYF. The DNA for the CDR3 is TGTGCCAGCTCACCAGGGAATCAACTGCGGGAGACCCAGTACTTC. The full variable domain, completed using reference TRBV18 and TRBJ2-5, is NAGVMQNPRHLVRRRGQEARLRCSPMKGHSHVYWYRQLPEEGLKFMVYLQKENIIDESGMPKERFSAEFPKEGPSILRIQQVVRGDSAAYFCASSPGNQLRETQYFGPGTRLLVL.

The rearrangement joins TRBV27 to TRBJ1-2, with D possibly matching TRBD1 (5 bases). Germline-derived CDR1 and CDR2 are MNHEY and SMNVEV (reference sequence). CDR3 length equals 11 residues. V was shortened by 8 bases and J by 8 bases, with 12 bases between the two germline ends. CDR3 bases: TGTGCCAGCGGAGGGGCGACCGGCTACACCTTC. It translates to CASGGATGYTF.

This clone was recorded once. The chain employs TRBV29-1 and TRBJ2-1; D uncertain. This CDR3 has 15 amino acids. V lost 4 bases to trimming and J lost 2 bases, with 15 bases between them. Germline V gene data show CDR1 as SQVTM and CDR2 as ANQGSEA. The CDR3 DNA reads TGCAGCGTTGGGTCGTGGGGTCTTACCTACAATGAGCAGTTCTTC. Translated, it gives CSVGSWGLTYNEQFF.

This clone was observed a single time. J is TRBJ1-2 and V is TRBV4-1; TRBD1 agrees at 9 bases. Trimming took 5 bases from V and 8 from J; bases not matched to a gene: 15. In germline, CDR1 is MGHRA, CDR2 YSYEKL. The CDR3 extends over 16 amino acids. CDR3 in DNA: TGCGCCAGCAGCTCTAGTATGACAGGGGGGTCTGTAGGCTACACCTTC. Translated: CASSSSMTGGSVGYTF.

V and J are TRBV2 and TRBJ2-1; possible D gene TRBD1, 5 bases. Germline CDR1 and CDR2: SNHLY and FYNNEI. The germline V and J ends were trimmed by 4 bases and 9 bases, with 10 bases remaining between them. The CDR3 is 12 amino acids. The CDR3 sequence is CASSGRVFEQFF. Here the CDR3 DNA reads TGTGCCAGCAGTGGCAGGGTTTTTGAGCAGTTCTTC. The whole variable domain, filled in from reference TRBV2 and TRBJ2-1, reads EPEVTQTPSHQVTQMGQEVILRCVPISNHLYFYWYRQILGQKVEFLVSFYNNEISEKSEIFDDQFSVERPDGSNFTLKIRSTKLEDSAMYFCASSGRVFEQFFGPGTRLTVL.

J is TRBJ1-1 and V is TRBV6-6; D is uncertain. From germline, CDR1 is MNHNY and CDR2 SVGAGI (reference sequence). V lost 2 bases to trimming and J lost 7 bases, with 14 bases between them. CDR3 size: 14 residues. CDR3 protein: CASSYPSGSIEAFF. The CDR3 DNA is TGTGCCAGCAGTTACCCGTCAGGTAGTATTGAAGCTTTCTTT.

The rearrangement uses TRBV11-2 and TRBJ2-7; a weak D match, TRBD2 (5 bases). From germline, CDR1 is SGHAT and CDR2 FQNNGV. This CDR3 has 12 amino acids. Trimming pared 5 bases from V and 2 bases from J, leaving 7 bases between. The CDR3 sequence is CASSVGTYEQYF. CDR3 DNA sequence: TGTGCCAGCAGCGTCGGGACCTACGAGCAGTACTTC.

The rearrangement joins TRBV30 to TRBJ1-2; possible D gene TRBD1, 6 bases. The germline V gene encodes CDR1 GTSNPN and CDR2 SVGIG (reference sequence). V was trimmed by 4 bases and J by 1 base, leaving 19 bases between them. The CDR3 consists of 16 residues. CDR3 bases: TGTGCCTGGATCCTAAAAAGGACAGCCTTTAACTATGGCTACACCTTC. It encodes CAWILKRTAFNYGYTF.

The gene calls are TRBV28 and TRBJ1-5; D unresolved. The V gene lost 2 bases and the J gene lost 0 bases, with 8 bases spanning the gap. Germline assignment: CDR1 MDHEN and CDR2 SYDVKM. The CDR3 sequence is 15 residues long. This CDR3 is CASSLPGYSNQPQHF. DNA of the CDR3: TGTGCCAGCAGTTTACCGGGTTATAGCAATCAGCCCCAGCATTTT.

CDR3 loop: CASSGPQVGSYEQYV. CDR3 coding DNA: TGTGCCAGCAGTGGCCCACAGGTGGGCTCCTACGAGCAGTACGTC. The chain has TRBV2 and TRBJ2-7; tentatively, D is TRBD1 (5 bases). CDR1 is SNHLY, CDR2 FYNNEI, per germline. The CDR3 extends over 15 amino acids. The V gene lost 4 bases and the J gene lost 0 bases, with 13 bases spanning the gap.

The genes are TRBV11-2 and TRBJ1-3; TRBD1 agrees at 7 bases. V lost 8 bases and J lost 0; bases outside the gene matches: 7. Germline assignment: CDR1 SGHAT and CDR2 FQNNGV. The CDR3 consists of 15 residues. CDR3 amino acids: CASSGAGGSGNTIYF. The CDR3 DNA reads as TGTGCCAGCTCCGGGGCAGGGGGCTCTGGAAACACCATATATTTT.

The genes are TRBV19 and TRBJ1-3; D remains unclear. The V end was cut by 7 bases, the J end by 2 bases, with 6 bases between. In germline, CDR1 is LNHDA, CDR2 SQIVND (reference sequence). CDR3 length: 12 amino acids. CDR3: CASTLTGNTIYF. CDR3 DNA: TGTGCCAGTACCTTGACTGGAAACACCATATATTTT.

The CDR3: CATSAYLGPRGLYF. CDR3 DNA sequence: TGTGCCACCAGCGCCTACTTGGGACCCAGGGGTCTGTACTTC. The chain employs TRBV15 and TRBJ2-7, with D possibly being TRBD1 (6 bases). CDR3 length: 14 residues. The ends were cut back, 5 bases at V and 12 bases at J, with 23 bases in the middle. Germline V gene lookup returns CDR1 LNHNV and CDR2 YYDKDF (reference sequence).

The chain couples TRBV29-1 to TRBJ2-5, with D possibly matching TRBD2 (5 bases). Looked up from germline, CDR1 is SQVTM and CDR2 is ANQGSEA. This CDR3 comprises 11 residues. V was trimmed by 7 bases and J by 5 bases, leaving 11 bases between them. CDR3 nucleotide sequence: TGCAGCGCCACGAGGGCGGAGACCCAGTACTTC. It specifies CSATRAETQYF.

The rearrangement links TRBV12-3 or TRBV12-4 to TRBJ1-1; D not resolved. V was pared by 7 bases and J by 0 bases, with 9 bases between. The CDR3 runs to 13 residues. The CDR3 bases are TGTGCCAGCACCTATCAGGTGAACACTGAAGCTTTCTTT. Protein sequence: CASTYQVNTEAFF.

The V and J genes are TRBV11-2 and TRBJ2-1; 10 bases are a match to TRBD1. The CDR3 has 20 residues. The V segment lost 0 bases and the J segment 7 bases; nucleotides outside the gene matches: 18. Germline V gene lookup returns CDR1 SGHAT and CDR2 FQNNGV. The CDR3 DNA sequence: TGTGCCAGCAGCTTAGATCGTCCCTTAGCCGACAGGGGGCTGAGTAATGAGCAGTTCTTC. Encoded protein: CASSLDRPLADRGLSNEQFF.

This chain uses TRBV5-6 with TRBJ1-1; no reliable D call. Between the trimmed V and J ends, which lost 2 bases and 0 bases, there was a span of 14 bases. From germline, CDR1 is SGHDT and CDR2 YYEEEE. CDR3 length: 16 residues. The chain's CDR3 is CASSLGSRRMNTEAFF. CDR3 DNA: TGTGCCAGCAGCTTAGGTTCCCGGCGGATGAACACTGAAGCTTTCTTT.

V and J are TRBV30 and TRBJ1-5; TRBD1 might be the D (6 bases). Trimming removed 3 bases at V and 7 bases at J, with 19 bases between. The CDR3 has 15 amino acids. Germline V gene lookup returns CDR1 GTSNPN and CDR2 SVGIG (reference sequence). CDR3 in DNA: TGTGCCTGGAGAGGGGGGACGGCCGTGGGCCAGCCCCAGCATTTT. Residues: CAWRGGTAVGQPQHF.

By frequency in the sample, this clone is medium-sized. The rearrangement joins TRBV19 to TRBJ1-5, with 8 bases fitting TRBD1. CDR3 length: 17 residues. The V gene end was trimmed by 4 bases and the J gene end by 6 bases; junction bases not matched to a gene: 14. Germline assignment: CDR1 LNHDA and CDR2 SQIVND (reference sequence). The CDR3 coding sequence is TGTGCCAGTAGTACGACAGGGGCTTCCGTAAACGGTCAGCCCCAGCATTTT. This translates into CASSTTGASVNGQPQHF.